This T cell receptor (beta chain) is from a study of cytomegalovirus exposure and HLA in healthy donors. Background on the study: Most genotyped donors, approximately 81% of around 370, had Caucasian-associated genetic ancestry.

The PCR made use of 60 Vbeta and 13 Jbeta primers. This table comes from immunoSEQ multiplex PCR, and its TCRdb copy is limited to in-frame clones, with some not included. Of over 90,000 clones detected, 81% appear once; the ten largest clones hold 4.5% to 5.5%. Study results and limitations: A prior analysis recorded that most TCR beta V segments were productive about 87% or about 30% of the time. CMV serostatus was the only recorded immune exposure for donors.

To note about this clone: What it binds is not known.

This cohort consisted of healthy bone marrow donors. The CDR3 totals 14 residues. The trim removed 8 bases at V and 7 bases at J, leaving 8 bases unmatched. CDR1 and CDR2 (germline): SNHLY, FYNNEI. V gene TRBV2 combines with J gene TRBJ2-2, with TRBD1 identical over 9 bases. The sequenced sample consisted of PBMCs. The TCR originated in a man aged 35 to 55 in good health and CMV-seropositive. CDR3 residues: CASGSGTGHGELFF. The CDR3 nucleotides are TGTGCCAGCGGCTCCGGGACAGGGCACGGGGAGCTGTTTTTT.